Here is one TCR beta chain with its context. Its antigen remains unknown. Original processing methods: ImmunoSEQ supplied junction-only sequences lacking quality scores, so filtering was different. Produced via immunoSEQ multiplex PCR; TCRdb's table is partial and in-frame only. The D gene and trimming were derived from the DNA, and the V and J assignments and clone size from that table. The sample records 950,000 to 1,200,000 clones, roughly 80% being singletons. Losses at the gene ends were 5 bases for V and 6 bases for J; bases not matched to a gene: 11. The germline gives CDR1 SGHNT, CDR2 YYREEE (reference sequence). This CDR3 comprises 15 residues. The source of the sample is a study of shared clonotypes between healthy human individuals. Findings of the study overall: Lower generation probabilities were found for non-shared clonotypes than for those shared by all four donors. Shared clonotypes: 4.5% to 5% naive CD4, about 3.5% naive CD8, 2% to 2.5% memory CD4, approximately 0.37% memory CD8. Larger estimated richness was generally recorded for naive subsets relative to memory subsets.

V gene TRBV5-4 combines with J gene TRBJ2-5; TRBD2 aligns across 9 bases. This TCR was sampled from a young man in good health. Some clones in this sample may be carry-over from other donors' samples. Source material: memory CD4+ T cells from PBMCs. Subset: CD45RA-negative fraction. The CDR3 DNA reads as TGTGCCAGCAGGCACCTGGCGGGAGGGGTAAAGACCCAGTACTTC. This encodes CASRHLAGGVKTQYF.